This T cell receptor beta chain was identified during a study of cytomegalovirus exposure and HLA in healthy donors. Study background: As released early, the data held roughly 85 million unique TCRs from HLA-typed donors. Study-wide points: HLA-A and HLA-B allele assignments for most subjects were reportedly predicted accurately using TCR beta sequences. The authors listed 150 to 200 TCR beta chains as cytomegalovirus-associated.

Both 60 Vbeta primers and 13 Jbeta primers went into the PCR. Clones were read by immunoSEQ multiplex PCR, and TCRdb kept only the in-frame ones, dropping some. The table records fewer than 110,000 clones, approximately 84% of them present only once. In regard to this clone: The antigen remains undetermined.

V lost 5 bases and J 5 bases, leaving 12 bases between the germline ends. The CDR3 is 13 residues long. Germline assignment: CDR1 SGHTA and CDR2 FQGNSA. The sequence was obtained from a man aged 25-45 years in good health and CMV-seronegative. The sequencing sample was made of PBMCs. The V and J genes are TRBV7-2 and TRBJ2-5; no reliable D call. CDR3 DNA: TGTGCCAGCAGCCGACAAGTGGCGGAGACCCAGTACTTC. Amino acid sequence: CASSRQVAETQYF.